This T cell receptor beta chain was captured by sequencing in a study of T cells after yellow fever vaccination. Notes on the study in general: Some clonotypes were seen in both the CD4 and the CD8 compartments. These made up a small share and likely arose from convergent recombination.

Germline V gene data show CDR1 as DFQATT and CDR2 as SNEGSKA (reference sequence). CDR3 length: 15 residues. Trimming took 6 bases from V and 4 from J; bases not matched to a gene: 13. This clonotype was counted a few times. Its cognate antigen is unknown. Template switching by 5'RACE produced TCR cDNA, adding a universal primer site and UMIs. Using its own MiXCR run on the 5' RACE reads, TCRdb lists one record per CDR3 protein. The table records 300,000 or so distinct CDR3 sequences, roughly 4% of them present only once. Source: PBMCs, taken 5 days after the yellow fever booster vaccination. The chain recombines TRBV20-1 with TRBJ2-5; TRBD2 agrees at 8 bases. The source is a man between 18 and 35 years old who received the YFV17D yellow fever vaccine. The CDR3 loop is CSAPRRLAGLETQYF. DNA of the CDR3: TGCAGTGCACCCCGCAGGCTAGCGGGTTTAGAGACCCAGTACTTC.